The T cell receptor (beta chain) described here comes from a study of T-cell memory formation after mild COVID-19. The overall study: Largely, TCR clusters stayed within a single donor.

Germline CDR1 reads SGHAT; CDR2 reads FQNNGV. V lost 3 bases, J lost 3 bases, and 8 bases lay in between. The CDR3 spans 13 residues. Study observations and caveats: Within pre-infection memory, some responding clones were found, suggesting cross-reactive memory joined. Among clones contracting day 15 to 85, CD4/CD8 was balanced, whereas later expanders leaned CD4+.

As for this clonotype: The antigen is undetermined.

With constant-segment primers, 5'RACE yielded cDNA libraries of TCR alpha and TCR beta that carried sample barcodes and UMIs. TCRdb used MiXCR to reprocess the 5' RACE reads, holding one entry per CDR3 protein. The sample shows roughly 240,000 distinct CDR3 sequences, around 15% of them seen only once. Source material: PBMCs or a T cell subset sorted from them (not recorded which). The rearrangement uses TRBV11-2 and TRBJ1-1, with D uncertain. This receptor was identified in a man aged 18-30 years who had mild COVID-19 (a few samples of this study predate the infection). Cell type and time point are not known. Here the CDR3 reads CASSLLGYTEAFF. CDR3 nucleotide sequence: TGTGCCAGCAGCTTGCTGGGGTACACTGAAGCTTTCTTT.